Below, 26 T cell receptor beta chains from the same sample are listed, as sequenced in a study of shared clonotypes between healthy human individuals. CD8 cells regarded as naive lacked CD45RO, were positively chosen for CCR7, and omitted terminally differentiated effector memory CD45RA+ cells. Profiled with immunoSEQ multiplex PCR; TCRdb holds only in-frame clones, not every one. The sample contains approximately 600,000 clones, about 95% of which appear only once. The material sequenced was naive CD8+ T cells sorted from blood. These receptors were taken from a woman in her thirties in good health.

The J gene is TRBJ2-2, the V gene TRBV7-9, with no clear D. The CDR3 loop spans 15 amino acids. Trimming cost V 7 bases and J 3 bases, with 15 bases left between them. Germline CDR1 and CDR2: SEHNR and FQNEAQ (reference sequence). This CDR3 reads CASTSRGDHTGELFF. The CDR3 coding sequence is TGTGCCAGCACGTCCCGCGGAGACCACACCGGGGAGCTGTTTTTT.

The chain has TRBV7-3 and TRBJ2-7; the match to TRBD1 covers 9 bases. CDR1 and CDR2 (germline): SGHTA, FQGTGA. The CDR3 totals 17 residues. Trimming took 4 bases from V and 5 from J; bases not matched to a gene: 15. CDR3 DNA sequence: TGTGCCAGCAGCTCCGCCGGTACAGGGGGCGTTTGCGACGAGCAGTACTTC. Amino acids: CASSSAGTGGVCDEQYF.

About this clone: Other DNA sequences from this sample encode an identical CDR3 as well. The chain is built from TRBV27 and TRBJ2-1; D might be TRBD2 (6 bases). The CDR3 sequence is 12 residues long. Trimming cost V 8 bases and J 3 bases, with 8 bases left between them. Germline loops: CDR1 MNHEY, CDR2 SMNVEV (reference sequence). The CDR3 DNA sequence: TGTGCCAGCTCCGGGGGCTACAATGAGCAGTTCTTC. It codes for CASSGGYNEQFF.

The chain has TRBV9 and TRBJ2-7; D is uncertain. The CDR3 sequence is 15 residues long. Trimming removed 1 base at V and 7 bases at J, with 18 bases between. Germline V CDR1 and CDR2: SGDLS, YYNGEE. CDR3 coding DNA: TGTGCCAGCAGCGTAAATTTTGGGTCCGCTAGGGAGCAGTACTTC. Its translation: CASSVNFGSAREQYF.

The gene calls are TRBV7-8 and TRBJ2-1, with 8 bases aligning to TRBD1. The CDR3 sequence is 16 residues long. Trimming at V came to 5 bases and at J to 2 bases, leaving 8 bases not matched to a gene. CDR1 is SGHVS and CDR2 is FQNEAQ in the germline V gene. CDR3: CASSQSDRVAYNEQFF. The DNA for the CDR3 is TGTGCCAGCAGCCAATCGGACAGGGTAGCCTACAATGAGCAGTTCTTC.

This clone appeared once. The chain employs TRBV5-1 and TRBJ1-1; weak D call: TRBD1 (6 bases). Trimming took 0 bases from V and 5 from J, leaving 17 bases between them. The CDR3 has 16 amino acids. The germline V gene encodes CDR1 SGHRS and CDR2 YFSETQ. CDR3 in DNA: TGCGCCAGCAGCTTGGCCCTGGGGGCGCTTTTAACTGAAGCTTTCTTT. It codes for CASSLALGALLTEAFF.

This clone appeared once. J is TRBJ1-1 and V is TRBV19, with 7 nucleotides matching TRBD1. Germline trimming cut 1 base from V and 6 bases from J; bases unmatched to any gene: 5. The CDR3 totals 14 residues. Germline V gene data show CDR1 as LNHDA and CDR2 as SQIVND (reference sequence). The CDR3 region is CASSIGPGGPEAFF. CDR3 nucleotides: TGTGCCAGTAGTATAGGCCCAGGGGGGCCTGAAGCTTTCTTT.

CDR3 sequence (DNA): TGTGCCAGTAGTATAGGGAGGGGGCCTGAAGCTTTCTTT. It specifies CASSIGRGPEAFF. The gene calls are TRBV19 and TRBJ1-1; 7 bases agree with TRBD1. From germline, CDR1 is LNHDA and CDR2 SQIVND (reference sequence). There are 13 residues in the CDR3. The V and J ends lost 1 base and 6 bases, in that order; junction bases with no gene match: 2.

The chain recombines TRBV7-8 with TRBJ2-7; 12 bases are a match to TRBD2. J was trimmed by 5 bases and V by 5 bases; bases with no gene match: 7. CDR1 is SGHVS and CDR2 is FQNEAQ in the germline V gene. There are 15 residues in the CDR3. In nucleotides, the CDR3 is TGTGCCAGCAGCGCACTAGCGGGAGGTTACCACGAGCAGTACTTC. Translating it yields CASSALAGGYHEQYF.

The CDR3 nucleotides read TGTGCCAGCAGCGGACAGGATTTGGGGACAGATACGCAGTATTTT. Protein sequence: CASSGQDLGTDTQYF. The rearrangement joins TRBV7-2 to TRBJ2-3, with TRBD1 matching 7 bases. Germline V gives CDR1 SGHTA, CDR2 FQGNSA. After removal of 5 bases from V and 3 bases from J, the junction contained 8 bases not matched to a gene. The CDR3 is made up of 15 amino acids.

J is TRBJ2-5 and V is TRBV29-1; 13 bases match TRBD2. The better agreement between TRBJ2-7 and the DNA end casts doubt on the J call. Per germline, CDR1 SQVTM and CDR2 ANQGSEA. The CDR3 extends over 16 amino acids. For the CDR3, the DNA is TGCAGCGTTGAATACAGACTAGCGGGAGGCTCCTACGAGCAGTACTTC. It specifies CSVEYRLAGGSYEQYF.

The chain couples TRBV29-1 to TRBJ2-7; no definite D call. Trimming shortened V by 4 bases and J by 4 bases, and 11 bases separated the two germline ends. This CDR3 is 12 amino acids long. In germline, CDR1 is SQVTM, CDR2 ANQGSEA. CDR3 region: CSVAFDGYEQYF. The DNA for the CDR3 is TGCAGCGTTGCCTTTGACGGATACGAGCAGTACTTC.

This clone was seen only a few times. The V call is TRBV7-9, the J call TRBJ2-1, with D possibly matching TRBD1 (6 bases). The V gene's germline CDR1 is SEHNR and CDR2 FQNEAQ (reference sequence). This CDR3 region has 15 residues. Trimming shortened V by 3 bases and J by 5 bases, and 14 bases separated the two germline ends. For the CDR3, the DNA is TGTGCCAGCAGCTTCTCACAGGGAAAGGACAATGAGCAGTTCTTC. This translates into CASSFSQGKDNEQFF.

The chain is built from TRBV4-2 and TRBJ2-1, with TRBD2 matching 8 bases. The germline V gene has CDR1 LGHNA and CDR2 YNFKEQ. Trimming removed 4 bases from V and 7 bases from J; junction bases left unmatched: 12. This CDR3 is 16 amino acids long. Here the CDR3 DNA reads TGTGCCAGCAGCCGAACTCCGGGACTAGGCTATAATGAGCAGTTCTTC. Residues: CASSRTPGLGYNEQFF.

The chain has TRBV4-1 and TRBJ1-1, with 10 positions matching TRBD1. V dropped 1 base and J dropped 3; count of bases not matched to a gene: 11. Per the germline V gene, CDR1 is MGHRA and CDR2 is YSYEKL. The CDR3 consists of 18 residues. CDR3 DNA sequence: TGCGCCAGCAGCCAAGTACTCTTTATGGACAGGGGGGACACTGAAGCTTTCTTT. It codes for CASSQVLFMDRGDTEAFF.

The chain employs TRBV29-1 and TRBJ1-5; weak D call: TRBD1 (6 bases). The CDR3 has 14 residues. CDR1 is SQVTM and CDR2 is ANQGSEA in the germline V gene. Deletions cut 4 bases from V and 2 bases from J, with 12 bases between. The CDR3 DNA is TGCAGCGTTGTTCAGGGGATGGGCAATCAGCCCCAGCATTTT. Translation gives CSVVQGMGNQPQHF.

This chain links TRBV27 with TRBJ1-2; D gene ambiguous. V lost 6 bases and J 4 bases, leaving 15 bases between the germline ends. The CDR3 spans 14 residues. Germline V gene lookup returns CDR1 MNHEY and CDR2 SMNVEV (reference sequence). The CDR3 bases are TGTGCCAGCAGCTTCGGGAGGGAAAGCTATGGCTACACCTTC. Translation: CASSFGRESYGYTF.

The V gene is TRBV6-5, the J gene TRBJ1-1; 8 bases align to TRBD1. Germline-derived CDR1 and CDR2 are MNHEY and SVGAGI. The CDR3 contains 14 residues. V trimming: 5 bases; J trimming: 5 bases; junction bases outside the gene matches: 7. CDR3 residues: CASSPGQGPTEAFF. The CDR3 DNA reads TGTGCCAGCAGTCCAGGACAGGGCCCTACTGAAGCTTTCTTT.

About this clone itself: The junction shows a germline mismatch at one end, possibly a read error. V gene TRBV9 combines with J gene TRBJ2-1; D is undetermined. This CDR3 is 14 amino acids long. Germline loops: CDR1 SGDLS, CDR2 YYNGEE. CDR3 sequence reads: CASTSDPSFNEQFF. As DNA, the CDR3 is TGTGCCAGCACGTCCGATCCATCCTTCAATGAGCAGTTCTTC.

The rearrangement links TRBV2 to TRBJ2-1; 9 nucleotides line up with TRBD2. V gave up 6 bases and J gave up 7 bases; unmatched junction bases: 7. Germline values: CDR1 SNHLY, CDR2 FYNNEI. The CDR3 has 14 residues. The CDR3 loop is CASRGWTSENEQFF. In nucleotides, the CDR3 is TGTGCCAGCAGAGGTTGGACTAGCGAAAATGAGCAGTTCTTC.

The genes are TRBV27 and TRBJ2-1; TRBD2 matches at 7 bases. Germline CDR1 reads MNHEY; CDR2 reads SMNVEV (reference sequence). V lost 4 bases and J lost 2; bases outside the gene matches: 8. This CDR3 contains 16 residues. CDR3 sequence: CASSSHWAGAYNEQFF. For the CDR3, the DNA is TGTGCCAGCAGTTCTCATTGGGCGGGAGCCTACAATGAGCAGTTCTTC.

The chain carries TRBV6-5 and TRBJ2-3; 11 bases map to TRBD2. This CDR3 region has 13 residues. V was pared by 9 bases and J by 10 bases, with 9 bases of the junction left unmatched. The germline V gene has CDR1 MNHEY and CDR2 SVGAGI. This chain's CDR3 is CASSGTSGPPQYF. CDR3 nucleotide sequence: TGTGCCAGTTCCGGGACTAGCGGCCCTCCGCAGTATTTT.

The genes are TRBV15 and TRBJ2-5, with D hard to call. The DNA end favors TRBJ2-7, so the J call may be wrong. CDR1 and CDR2 from the germline V gene are LNHNV and YYDKDF (reference sequence). CDR3 length: 12 residues. CDR3 in amino acids: CATSRDYYEQYF. The CDR3 coding sequence is TGTGCCACCAGCAGAGATTACTACGAGCAGTACTTC.

The V call is TRBV7-7, the J call TRBJ2-7, with a possible D match to TRBD1 (5 bases). CDR1 is SSHAT, CDR2 FNYEAQ, per germline (reference sequence). The CDR3 consists of 14 residues. V lost 5 bases to trimming and J lost 7 bases, with 18 bases between them. The chain's CDR3 is CASSPAGSFSEQYF. CDR3 nucleotide sequence: TGTGCCAGCAGCCCCGCAGGGTCCTTCTCTGAGCAGTACTTC. Filled out from reference TRBV7-7 and TRBJ2-7, the complete variable domain reads GAGVSQSPRYKVTKRGQDVTLRCDPISSHATLYWYQQALGQGPEFLTYFNYEAQPDKSGLPSDRFSAERPEGSISTLTIQRTEQRDSAMYRCASSPAGSFSEQYFGPGTRLTVT.

CDR3 nucleotide sequence: TGCAGCGTTGTAGCGGGAGGAGAGACCCAGTACTTC. Translated: CSVVAGGETQYF. The rearrangement joins TRBV29-1 to TRBJ2-5; 10 bases are a match to TRBD2. CDR3 length equals 12 residues. The V gene end was trimmed by 4 bases and the J gene end by 4 bases; junction bases not matched to a gene: 0. CDR1 and CDR2 from the germline V gene are SQVTM and ANQGSEA.

This clone has a handful of counts. This sequence joins TRBV6-5 and TRBJ2-1, with TRBD2 matching 11 bases. The CDR3 runs to 14 residues. V shed 8 bases, J shed 4 bases, and the junction held 4 bases outside the gene matches. Germline lookup yields CDR1 MNHEY and CDR2 SVGAGI. In DNA form, the CDR3 reads TGTGCCAGCGCTGGACTAGCGGGTTACAATGAGCAGTTCTTC. It translates to CASAGLAGYNEQFF.